This T cell receptor (beta chain) came from a study of blood T cell repertoires in COVID-19 (dated by TCRdb to about 2020). In terms of the full investigation: Samples covering the acute and convalescent phases of COVID-19 were provided by collaborators in the United States, Italy and Spain. The repertoires were released in a freely available public database meant as a resource for research on the immune response to SARS-CoV-2. Sample metadata almost always included a de-identified subject ID, COVID-19 status, age in years and sex. The prospective study material was composed of cDNA or gDNA derived from T cells, B-cell-depleted T cells, or PBMCs. The samples were drawn from the first 160 participants of the ongoing ImmuneRACE study and from 1,254 subjects provided by 6 global collaborators. Deeply sampled blood TCRbeta repertoires from subjects exposed to, actively infected with, or recovered from COVID-19 were included in the dataset. HLA class I and class II types, where available, came from metadata supplied by the sample provider rather than from assay-based typing. Overall study outcomes, separate from this receptor: The amount of clinical and demographic metadata varied by source and participant and was provided uncurated.

A remark on this clone: The target of this receptor is not known. The record has no base qualities; no much larger clone is one base away.

TCRbeta CDR3 regions were amplified from genomic DNA using the immunoSEQ Assay, a bias-controlled multiplex PCR. In the authors' own workflow: Within the assay, amplification of reference gene primers was used to estimate how many nucleated cells each sample contained. To quantify the absolute abundance of each unique TCRbeta CDR3 rearrangement, sequence reads were collapsed and filtered. Productive Simpson clonality was computed per sample as the square root of Simpson's diversity index over productive rearrangements. Sourced from immuneACCESS, this table was stored by TCRdb with only in-frame sequences that have V and J called. A share of the clones is absent; for the studies checked, an unresolved V gene accounts for under half, and the remainder has no known explanation. V and J calls and clone size are those listed in that table; D and trimming were worked out from the DNA. For this sample there are about 170,000 clones; about 90% appear just once. About a tenth of the sample is taken by the ten largest.

One collaborating source in Seattle enrolled patients during active infection and followed them longitudinally through the course of disease. Each collaborating institution followed its own protocols to collect whole blood in K2EDTA tubes. Collaborator samples were shipped for TCRbeta analysis as frozen whole blood, isolated PBMCs, or DNA extracted from either sample type. Sequences SGHNT (CDR1) and YENEEA (CDR2) are obtained from the germline V gene. The junction shows trimming of 1 base on V and 0 bases on J, plus 7 bases between the germline ends. From its cysteine to its phenylalanine, the CDR3 spans 14 amino acids. The retained sequence is limited to the CDR3, 42 bases, with the frame set at the first base.

The chain is assembled from TRBV11-3 and TRBJ2-7, and possibly TRBD2, on 5 matching bases. Sequencing was performed on peripheral blood. This clonotype was obtained from a woman aged 55-69 years with COVID-19, enrolled during active disease. Here is the DNA: TGTGCCAGCAGCTTAGTGCGGGCCTCCTACGAGCAGTACTTC. Its translation is CASSLVRASYEQYF.